This TCR beta chain was profiled in a study of blood T cell repertoires in COVID-19. Study in general: Both acute and convalescent COVID-19 samples were obtained from the United States, Italy and Spain. The cDNA or gDNA used as material had been derived from T cells, B-cell-depleted T cells, or PBMCs.

This clone was observed a handful of times. This same CDR3 is encoded by further DNA sequences in the sample. Recovery meant two consecutive negative NP/OP PCR tests, professional clearance, or resolved symptoms. Per the authors' pipeline: Nucleated cell counts were estimated from reference gene primer amplification. Libraries were prepared by immunoSEQ multiplex PCR; TCRdb keeps only in-frame clonotypes and omits some of them. That table gives V, J and clone size, and the DNA gave D and trimming. The sample lists 120,000 or so clones; roughly 89% were seen once. Per germline, CDR1 SGHTA and CDR2 FQGTGA. This CDR3 has 17 amino acids. The junction had 5 bases not matched to a gene; V was cut back by 0 bases and J by 2 bases.

The V and J genes are TRBV7-3 and TRBJ2-3, with 10 positions matching TRBD2. This clonotype was obtained from a woman aged 30 to 39 who had recovered from COVID-19. The source material was PBMCs or T cells enriched from blood (not recorded which). The CDR3 loop is CASSLTRLAGSTDTQYF. The CDR3 region has the DNA TGTGCCAGCAGCTTAACGAGACTAGCGGGTTCCACAGATACGCAGTATTTT.